The next 6 T cell receptor beta chains were all read from a single sample in a study of T cells in Graves' hyperthyroidism and ophthalmopathy. TCR beta CDR3 regions were amplified from RNA. The TCR CDR3 was amplified in a first-round RT-PCR using the HTBI primer set. TCRdb used MiXCR to reprocess the multiplex PCR reads, holding one entry per CDR3 protein. The table has approximately 220,000 distinct CDR3 sequences, about 16% seen once. Sequencing used blood. These TCRs come from a man aged 35-49 years with Graves' hyperthyroidism.

This chain joins TRBV11-2 and TRBJ1-4; TRBD1 agrees at 8 bases. CDR3 size: 14 residues. Germline CDR1 SGHAT, CDR2 FQNNGV. The V segment lost 5 bases and the J segment 7 bases; nucleotides outside the gene matches: 6. For the CDR3, the DNA is TGTGCCAGCAGCATGGACAGGGCGAGTGAAAAACTGTTTTTT. Its translation: CASSMDRASEKLFF.

This sequence joins TRBV5-1 and TRBJ1-2; the match to TRBD1 covers 8 bases. Germline V gene sequence: CDR1 SGHRS, CDR2 YFSETQ. The junction had 8 bases not matched to a gene; V was cut back by 5 bases and J by 5 bases. CDR3 length: 14 residues. CDR3 nucleotide sequence: TGCGCCAGCAGTCCGACCGGGACAGGATATGGCTACACCTTC. This sequence encodes CASSPTGTGYGYTF.

The V call is TRBV10-3, the J call TRBJ2-3; 8 bases are a match to TRBD2. Per the germline V gene, CDR1 is ENHRY and CDR2 is SYGVKD. The J segment lost 6 bases and the V segment lost 7 bases, leaving 15 bases of the junction unmatched. This CDR3 spans 16 amino acids. The CDR3 nucleotides read TGTGCCATCACCCCGTCCCTTGCGGGGGGCCGGGATACGCAGTATTTT. Protein: CAITPSLAGGRDTQYF.

This clonotype was counted ten times or more. This chain links TRBV11-2 with TRBJ2-3, with 7 nucleotides matching TRBD2. The CDR3 is made up of 17 amino acids. V dropped 0 bases and J dropped 0; count of bases not matched to a gene: 6. The germline CDR1 and CDR2 sequences are SGHAT and FQNNGV. The chain's CDR3 is CASSLDLASGSTDTQYF. The CDR3 DNA follows: TGTGCCAGCAGCTTAGATTTAGCTAGCGGAAGCACAGATACGCAGTATTTT.

This clonotype was counted at least ten times. The chain has TRBV7-2 and TRBJ2-1, with 7 bases aligning to TRBD2. CDR3 length equals 13 residues. Germline assignment: CDR1 SGHTA and CDR2 FQGNSA. V lost 4 bases and J lost 5; bases outside the gene matches: 2. The CDR3 coding sequence is TGTGCCAGCAGCTCTCGGGGGGACAATGAGCAGTTCTTC. Protein: CASSSRGDNEQFF.

Ten or more counts support this clonotype. The V call is TRBV15, the J call TRBJ2-7; TRBD1 matches at 9 bases. V shed 6 bases, J shed 1 base, and the junction held 4 bases outside the gene matches. This CDR3 is built from 14 residues. Per the germline V gene, CDR1 is LNHNV and CDR2 is YYDKDF (reference sequence). The CDR3 here is CATREQGASYEQYF. DNA of the CDR3: TGTGCCACCAGGGAACAGGGGGCTTCCTACGAGCAGTACTTC.